The 27 T cell receptor beta chains listed next were all sequenced from one sample in a study of blood T cell repertoires in COVID-19. Profiling relied on immunoSEQ multiplex PCR, and the TCRdb table lists in-frame clones only, not all of them. The table includes under 300,000 clones, more than 70% detected once. Sequences were obtained from peripheral blood. These TCRs come from a man aged 80 or over with acute or convalescent COVID-19.

The chain combines TRBV27 with TRBJ1-5; 7 nucleotides line up with TRBD1. This CDR3 has 15 residues. The germline V gene has CDR1 MNHEY and CDR2 SMNVEV (reference sequence). Losses at the gene ends were 2 bases for V and 4 bases for J; bases not matched to a gene: 5. DNA for the CDR3: TGTGCCAGCAGTTTAACCACAGGGGTTAATCAGCCCCAGCATTTT. Translated: CASSLTTGVNQPQHF.

This clone was counted only a few times. The rearrangement uses TRBV29-1 and TRBJ1-4, with D possibly being TRBD1 (6 bases). This CDR3 contains 13 residues. V gave up 5 bases and J gave up 8 bases, with 15 bases separating them. Germline V gene lookup returns CDR1 SQVTM and CDR2 ANQGSEA. DNA for the CDR3: TGCAGCGTTCGGCGTGGGGGCGACGAAAAACTGTTTTTT. It yields the protein CSVRRGGDEKLFF.

This chain uses TRBV10-1 with TRBJ2-5, with 7 bases matching TRBD2. Trimming removed 0 bases from V and 2 bases from J; junction bases left unmatched: 6. The CDR3 is made up of 16 amino acids. The germline CDR1 and CDR2 sequences are WNHNN and SYGVQD (reference sequence). CDR3 DNA sequence: TGCGCCAGCAGTGAGTCGGGGTCTAGCGGACAAGAGACCCAGTACTTC. Encoded protein: CASSESGSSGQETQYF.

This chain links TRBV4-2 with TRBJ2-5; D unclear. The CDR3 has 13 residues. The germline CDR1 and CDR2 sequences are LGHNA and YNFKEQ. Between the trimmed V and J ends, which lost 0 bases and 5 bases, there was a span of 7 bases. In DNA form, the CDR3 reads TGTGCCAGCAGCCAAGATAGGAGTGAGACCCAGTACTTC. Protein: CASSQDRSETQYF.

V gene TRBV27 combines with J gene TRBJ2-1; D ambiguous. Per the germline V gene, CDR1 is MNHEY and CDR2 is SMNVEV (reference sequence). The CDR3 is 14 residues long. V dropped 3 bases and J dropped 0 bases, with 6 bases sitting between them. CDR3 sequence (DNA): TGTGCCAGCAGTTTGAGGAGCTCCTACAATGAGCAGTTCTTC. Translated, it gives CASSLRSSYNEQFF.

The chain uses TRBV5-4 and TRBJ1-4; 8 bases are a match to TRBD1. V was clipped by 4 bases and J by 2 bases; unmatched bases: 10. The CDR3 totals 17 residues. The germline gives CDR1 SGHNT, CDR2 YYREEE (reference sequence). CDR3 residues: CASSPGGTGSTNEKLFF. The CDR3, as DNA: TGTGCCAGCAGCCCCGGCGGGACAGGATCGACTAATGAAAAACTGTTTTTT. Full variable domain (missing parts from reference TRBV5-4 and TRBJ1-4): ETGVTQSPTHLIKTRGQQVTLRCSSQSGHNTVSWYQQALGQGPQFIFQYYREEENGRGNFPPRFSGLQFPNYSSELNVNALELDDSALYLCASSPGGTGSTNEKLFFGSGTQLSVL.

J is TRBJ2-7 and V is TRBV28; the match to TRBD1 covers 9 bases. CDR1 is MDHEN and CDR2 is SYDVKM in the germline V gene. J was trimmed by 3 bases and V by 3 bases; bases with no gene match: 6. The CDR3 has 15 residues. CDR3 in DNA: TGTGCCAGCAGTTTCATGGGACAGGGAAACTACGAGCAGTACTTC. This gives the protein CASSFMGQGNYEQYF. Full variable domain (outside the CDR3, taken from reference TRBV28 and TRBJ2-7): DVKVTQSSRYLVKRTGEKVFLECVQDMDHENMFWYRQDPGLGLRLIYFSYDVKMKEKGDIPEGYSVSREKKERFSLILESASTNQTSMYLCASSFMGQGNYEQYFGPGTRLTVT.

The chain recombines TRBV25-1 with TRBJ1-6; TRBD1 is a possible D gene (5 bases). Per the germline V gene, CDR1 is MGHDK and CDR2 is SYGVNS. V lost 7 bases and J 9 bases, leaving 16 bases between the germline ends. This CDR3 is built from 14 residues. The CDR3 region has the DNA TGTGCCAGCACAAGGGGAACAGTCGGTTCACCCCTCCACTTT. Encoded protein: CASTRGTVGSPLHF.

This chain uses TRBV2 with TRBJ2-5; TRBD1 matches at 7 bases. The CDR3 is 15 residues long. CDR1 and CDR2 (germline): SNHLY, FYNNEI. The ends lost 6 bases at V and 3 bases at J; junction bases unmatched: 10. CDR3 nucleotide sequence: TGTGCCAGCAGCCTACGGGACAGTCGAGAAGAGACCCAGTACTTC. Translating gives CASSLRDSREETQYF.

The gene calls are TRBV19 and TRBJ2-7, with D perhaps TRBD1 (7 bases). The CDR3 sequence is 14 residues long. Trimming took 3 bases from V and 5 from J, leaving 14 bases between them. Germline CDR1 LNHDA, CDR2 SQIVND (reference sequence). CDR3 loop: CASSIQGGGDEQYF. The CDR3 nucleotides are TGTGCCAGTAGTATTCAGGGGGGAGGCGACGAGCAGTACTTC. Combining the CDR3 with reference TRBV19 and TRBJ2-7 gives the whole variable domain DGGITQSPKYLFRKEGQNVTLSCEQNLNHDAMYWYRQDPGQGLRLIYYSQIVNDFQKGDIAEGYSVSREKKESFPLTVTSAQKNPTAFYLCASSIQGGGDEQYFGPGTRLTVT.

This sequence joins TRBV20-1 and TRBJ2-7; D unclear. The CDR3 is 15 amino acids. CDR1 and CDR2 (germline): DFQATT, SNEGSKA (reference sequence). V was shortened by 3 bases and J by 3 bases, with 18 bases between the two germline ends. The CDR3 DNA reads as TGCAGTGCTAGTGATAGCCGAGCTCCAAACTACGAGCAGTACTTC. Its protein is CSASDSRAPNYEQYF.

CDR3 in amino acids: CASSLLDTGELFF. CDR3 sequence (DNA): TGTGCCAGCAGTCTCCTCGACACCGGGGAGCTGTTTTTT. The chain employs TRBV12-3 or TRBV12-4 and TRBJ2-2; D remains unclear. The CDR3 consists of 13 residues. V was shortened by 5 bases and J by 3 bases, with 7 bases between the two germline ends.

The chain couples TRBV29-1 to TRBJ2-1; 9 bases fit TRBD1. The CDR3 consists of 13 residues. Germline CDR1 SQVTM, CDR2 ANQGSEA. J lost 0 bases, V lost 7 bases, and 1 base had no gene match. The DNA of the CDR3 is TGCAGCGGGGGACAGGGCTCCTACAATGAGCAGTTCTTC. It is translated as CSGGQGSYNEQFF.

This clone came up a few times. This chain uses TRBV19 with TRBJ2-3; 11 bases fit TRBD1. Germline trimming cut 2 bases from V and 6 bases from J; bases unmatched to any gene: 4. The CDR3 consists of 15 residues. Germline V gene lookup returns CDR1 LNHDA and CDR2 SQIVND (reference sequence). The CDR3 reads CASSIWGQGDDTQYF. The CDR3 bases are TGTGCCAGTAGTATATGGGGACAGGGGGACGATACGCAGTATTTT.

About this clone itself: Other DNA sequences in the same sample also yield this CDR3. The genes are TRBV3-1 (or the pseudogene TRBV3-2) and TRBJ1-2; D not resolved. Deletions cut 1 base from V and 5 bases from J, with 5 bases between. This CDR3 comprises 12 residues. In germline, CDR1 is LGHDT, CDR2 YNNKEL (reference sequence). In DNA, the CDR3 is TGTGCCAGCAGCCAAGTCCGGTATGGCTACACCTTC. Translating it yields CASSQVRYGYTF.

This clone appeared a few times. This chain joins TRBV5-8 and TRBJ2-1, with D maybe TRBD2 (6 bases). CDR3 length: 17 amino acids. Germline values: CDR1 SGHTS, CDR2 YDEGEE. V was clipped by 1 base and J by 8 bases, with 22 bases between them. CDR3 in DNA: TGTGCCAGCAGCTTGAATCTACGGGGGAGCCACTTTGATGAGCAGTTCTTC. Its protein product is CASSLNLRGSHFDEQFF.

The chain is built from TRBV5-1 and TRBJ2-1; TRBD2 matches at 11 bases. The CDR3 contains 13 residues. Germline trimming cut 6 bases from V and 8 bases from J; bases unmatched to any gene: 4. CDR1 is SGHRS and CDR2 is YFSETQ in the germline V gene. CDR3 amino acids: CASKLAGADEQFF. CDR3 sequence (DNA): TGCGCCAGCAAACTAGCGGGAGCGGATGAGCAGTTCTTC. The full variable domain, its missing parts supplied by reference TRBV5-1 and TRBJ2-1, is KAGVTQTPRYLIKTRGQQVTLSCSPISGHRSVSWYQQTPGQGLQFLFEYFSETQRNKGNFPGRFSGRQFSNSRSEMNVSTLELGDSALYLCASKLAGADEQFFGPGTRLTVL.

The chain uses TRBV5-6 and TRBJ1-2; 8 bases are shared with TRBD1. This CDR3 comprises 14 residues. With 4 bases clipped from V and 7 bases from J, the junction kept 9 bases outside the gene matches. From germline, CDR1 is SGHDT and CDR2 YYEEEE. The DNA for the CDR3 is TGTGCCAGCAGCACGCGGACAGGGAGGGGTGGCTACACCTTC. This encodes CASSTRTGRGGYTF.

This sequence joins TRBV5-1 and TRBJ1-6; D possibly corresponds to TRBD1 (5 bases). This CDR3 spans 16 amino acids. Germline V gene data show CDR1 as SGHRS and CDR2 as YFSETQ. V lost 0 bases, J lost 9 bases, and 16 bases lay in between. CDR3: CASSLEGGARGSPLHF. The DNA of the CDR3 is TGCGCCAGCAGCTTGGAAGGAGGGGCGAGGGGTTCACCCCTCCACTTT.

This chain joins TRBV9 and TRBJ1-3; D possibly corresponds to TRBD1 (6 bases). The CDR3 covers 15 residues. V dropped 0 bases and J dropped 3 bases, with 10 bases sitting between them. Germline V gene lookup returns CDR1 SGDLS and CDR2 YYNGEE. CDR3 DNA sequence: TGTGCCAGCAGCGTAGACAGGGTTTATGGAAACACCATATATTTT. Residues: CASSVDRVYGNTIYF.

The rearrangement joins TRBV19 to TRBJ2-7; weak D call: TRBD1 (6 bases). CDR1 is LNHDA, CDR2 SQIVND, per germline (reference sequence). The CDR3 is 13 residues long. V was shortened by 5 bases and J by 3 bases, with 11 bases between the two germline ends. The CDR3 region has the DNA TGTGCCAGTAGTTCTGGGGGCGGCTACGAGCAGTACTTC. Its translation is CASSSGGGYEQYF.

The rearrangement joins TRBV28 to TRBJ1-1, with 7 bases lining up with TRBD1. The ends lost 6 bases at V and 1 base at J; junction bases unmatched: 5. This CDR3 contains 14 residues. CDR1 and CDR2 from the germline V gene are MDHEN and SYDVKM. In DNA form, the CDR3 reads TGTGCCAGCAGGGGGAGGACAGGGAACACTGAAGCTTTCTTT. This codes for CASRGRTGNTEAFF.

This sequence joins TRBV2 and TRBJ2-6; D may be TRBD1 (6 bases). The CDR3 has 18 residues. Trimming cost V 6 bases and J 4 bases, with 22 bases left between them. In germline, CDR1 is SNHLY, CDR2 FYNNEI. Here the CDR3 DNA reads TGTGCCAGCAGGGACCACACAGGGTTCGCACGCGGGGCCAACGTCCTGACTTTC. Protein product: CASRDHTGFARGANVLTF.

This clone was observed a handful of times. The chain uses TRBV7-9 and TRBJ2-1; TRBD2 matches 7 bases. This CDR3 region has 15 residues. J was trimmed by 0 bases and V by 5 bases; bases with no gene match: 4. Germline V gene sequence: CDR1 SEHNR, CDR2 FQNEAQ (reference sequence). The CDR3 DNA sequence: TGTGCCAGCAGCGCATCGGGGGGCTCCTACAATGAGCAGTTCTTC. This codes for CASSASGGSYNEQFF.

The chain couples TRBV10-2 to TRBJ1-1; 12 nucleotides match TRBD1. V was pared by 7 bases and J by 4 bases, with 16 bases of the junction left unmatched. From germline, CDR1 is WSHSY and CDR2 SAAADI. This CDR3 contains 18 residues. The CDR3 nucleotides are TGCGCCAGCAACCTCGAGCCGGGACAGGGGGCGCTTGGCACTGAAGCTTTCTTT. Translation gives CASNLEPGQGALGTEAFF.

In the case of this clone: This CDR3 is also generated by other DNA sequences in the sample. The V and J genes are TRBV6-5 and TRBJ2-7; tentatively, D is TRBD2 (6 bases). The germline V gene has CDR1 MNHEY and CDR2 SVGAGI. The CDR3 totals 11 residues. Deletions cut 11 bases from V and 3 bases from J, with 11 bases between. As DNA, the CDR3 is TGTGCCGGGGGGACCAGCTACGAGCAGTACTTC. Protein sequence: CAGGTSYEQYF.

The chain recombines TRBV28 with TRBJ2-7, with TRBD1 matching 8 bases. V dropped 6 bases and J dropped 1; count of bases not matched to a gene: 11. Germline CDR1 MDHEN, CDR2 SYDVKM. This CDR3 spans 16 amino acids. For the CDR3, the DNA is TGTGCCAGCAGAAGCGAAGGGACAGGACCGTCCTACGAGCAGTACTTC. It encodes CASRSEGTGPSYEQYF.